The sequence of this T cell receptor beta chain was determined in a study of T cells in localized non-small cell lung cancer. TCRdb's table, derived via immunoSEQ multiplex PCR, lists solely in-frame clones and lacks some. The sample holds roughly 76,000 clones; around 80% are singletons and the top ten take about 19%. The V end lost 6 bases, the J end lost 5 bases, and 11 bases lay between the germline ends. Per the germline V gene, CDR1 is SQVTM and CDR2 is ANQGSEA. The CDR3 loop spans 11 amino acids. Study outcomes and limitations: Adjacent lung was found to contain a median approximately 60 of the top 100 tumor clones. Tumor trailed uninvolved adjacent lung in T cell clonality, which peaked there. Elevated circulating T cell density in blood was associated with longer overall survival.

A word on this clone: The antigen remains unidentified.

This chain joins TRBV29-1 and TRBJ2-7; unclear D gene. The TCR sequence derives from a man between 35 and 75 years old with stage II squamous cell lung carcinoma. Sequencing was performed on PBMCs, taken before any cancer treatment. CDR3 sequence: CSVSRGDEQYF. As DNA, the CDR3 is TGCAGCGTCTCACGCGGAGACGAGCAGTACTTC.